A single sample is the source of the 5 T cell receptor beta chains below, sequenced in a study of OX40 agonist ivuxolimab in advanced cancers. The protocol was immunoSEQ multiplex PCR, while the TCRdb copy is restricted to in-frame clones and leaves out a portion. The sample records around 86,000 clones, 89% being singletons. Sample: CD4+ or CD8+ T cells sorted from blood, taken in a trial of the OX40 agonist ivuxolimab. The receptors were sampled from an adult with an advanced solid tumor such as melanoma, head and neck, liver or kidney cancer.

V is TRBV2 and J is TRBJ2-7, with D perhaps being TRBD1 or TRBD2 (5 bases each). CDR1 and CDR2 (germline): SNHLY, FYNNEI. V was cut by 6 bases and J by 4 bases, with 10 bases left in between. The CDR3 is made up of 12 amino acids. CDR3 sequence: CASRAGAYEQYF. CDR3 DNA sequence: TGTGCCAGCAGAGCCGGGGCTTACGAGCAGTACTTC.

V is TRBV2 and J is TRBJ1-1, with D possibly TRBD1 on 5 matching bases. Germline V gives CDR1 SNHLY, CDR2 FYNNEI. V lost 6 bases and J 1 base, leaving 12 bases between the germline ends. The CDR3 runs 14 residues. CDR3 DNA: TGTGCCAGCAGGGCGGACGGGGGGAACACTGAAGCTTTCTTT. This encodes CASRADGGNTEAFF.

The chain carries TRBV9 and TRBJ2-6, with D unclear. The germline V gene encodes CDR1 SGDLS and CDR2 YYNGEE. The CDR3 is 15 residues long. V lost 0 bases, J lost 1 base, and 5 bases lay in between. CDR3 coding DNA: TGTGCCAGCAGCGTAGTGGGGTCTGGGGCCAACGTCCTGACTTTC. Protein sequence: CASSVVGSGANVLTF. The whole variable domain, filled in from reference TRBV9 and TRBJ2-6, reads DSGVTQTPKHLITATGQRVTLRCSPRSGDLSVYWYQQSLDQGLQFLIQYYNGEERAKGNILERFSAQQFPDLHSELNLSSLELGDSALYFCASSVVGSGANVLTFGAGSRLTVL.

This chain uses TRBV19 with TRBJ2-1; 7 bases line up with TRBD2. Germline assignment: CDR1 LNHDA and CDR2 SQIVND (reference sequence). The ends lost 0 bases at V and 2 bases at J; junction bases unmatched: 4. The CDR3 runs 16 residues. CDR3: CASSIDLGGPYNEQFF. DNA for the CDR3: TGTGCCAGTAGTATAGATCTGGGAGGGCCCTACAATGAGCAGTTCTTC.

The chain links TRBV6-4 to TRBJ1-1, with TRBD1 as a possible D gene (6 bases). Germline V gene data show CDR1 as MRHNA and CDR2 as SNTAGT. V was pared by 6 bases and J by 9 bases, with 14 bases between. The CDR3 has 12 amino acids. CDR3 region: CASSFRQDKAFF. Here the CDR3 DNA reads TGTGCCAGCAGCTTTAGACAGGACAAAGCTTTCTTT.